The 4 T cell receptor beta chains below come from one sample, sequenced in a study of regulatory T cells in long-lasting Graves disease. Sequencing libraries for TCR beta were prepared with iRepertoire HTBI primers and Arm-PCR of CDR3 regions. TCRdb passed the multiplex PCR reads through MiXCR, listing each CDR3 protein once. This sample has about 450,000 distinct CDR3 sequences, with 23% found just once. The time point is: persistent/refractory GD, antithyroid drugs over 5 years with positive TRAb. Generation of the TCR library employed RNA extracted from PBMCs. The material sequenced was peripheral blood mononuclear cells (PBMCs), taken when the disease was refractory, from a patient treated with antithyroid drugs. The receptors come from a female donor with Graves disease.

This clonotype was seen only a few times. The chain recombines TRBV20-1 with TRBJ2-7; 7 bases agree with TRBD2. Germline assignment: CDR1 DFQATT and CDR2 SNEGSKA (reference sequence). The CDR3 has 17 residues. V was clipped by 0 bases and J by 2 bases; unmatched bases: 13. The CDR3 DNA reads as TGCAGTGCTAGAGACGCCCTTAGGAGCGGGAACGCCTACGAGCAGTACTTC. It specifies CSARDALRSGNAYEQYF.

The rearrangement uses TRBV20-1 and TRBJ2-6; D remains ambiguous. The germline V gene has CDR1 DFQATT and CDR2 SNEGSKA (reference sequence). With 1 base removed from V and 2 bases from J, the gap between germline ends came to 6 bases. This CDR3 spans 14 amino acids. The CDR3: CSARVVPGANVLTF. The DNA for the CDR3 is TGCAGTGCTAGAGTTGTTCCTGGGGCCAACGTCCTGACTTTC.

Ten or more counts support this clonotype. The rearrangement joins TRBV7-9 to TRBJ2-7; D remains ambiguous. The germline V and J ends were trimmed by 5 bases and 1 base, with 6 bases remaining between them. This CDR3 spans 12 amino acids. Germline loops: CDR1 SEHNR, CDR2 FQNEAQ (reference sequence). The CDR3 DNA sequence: TGTGCCAGCAGCCCCGAGTCCTACGAGCAGTACTTC. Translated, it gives CASSPESYEQYF.

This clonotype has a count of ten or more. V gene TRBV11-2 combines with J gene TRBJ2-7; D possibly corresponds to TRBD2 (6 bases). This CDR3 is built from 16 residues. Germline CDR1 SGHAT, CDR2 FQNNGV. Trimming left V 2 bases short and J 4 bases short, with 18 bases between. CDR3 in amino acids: CASSLSRGTGIYEQYF. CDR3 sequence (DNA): TGTGCCAGCAGCTTATCTCGTGGGACTGGTATTTACGAGCAGTACTTC. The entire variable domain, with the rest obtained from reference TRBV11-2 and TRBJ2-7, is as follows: EAGVAQSPRYKIIEKRQSVAFWCNPISGHATLYWYQQILGQGPKLLIQFQNNGVVDDSQLPKDRFSAERLKGVDSTLKIQPAKLEDSAVYLCASSLSRGTGIYEQYFGPGTRLTVT.